The source of this TCR beta chain is a study of blood T cell repertoires in COVID-19. Study-level information: The United States, Italy and Spain were the sources of the acute and convalescent COVID-19 samples.

Only in-frame clones appear in the TCRdb table, and some are missing; sequencing was by immunoSEQ multiplex PCR. This table has 200,000 to 300,000 clones, about four fifths appearing once. Germline lookup yields CDR1 GTSNPN and CDR2 SVGIG (reference sequence). This CDR3 is built from 13 residues. Trimming removed 4 bases from V and 2 bases from J, with 11 bases in between. The TCR sequence derives from a woman aged 18-30 years with acute or convalescent COVID-19. Material: peripheral blood. This rearrangement joins TRBV30 to TRBJ2-5; D remains unclear. CDR3 region: CAWKADRQETQYF. The CDR3 nucleotides read TGTGCCTGGAAGGCGGATAGGCAAGAGACCCAGTACTTC.